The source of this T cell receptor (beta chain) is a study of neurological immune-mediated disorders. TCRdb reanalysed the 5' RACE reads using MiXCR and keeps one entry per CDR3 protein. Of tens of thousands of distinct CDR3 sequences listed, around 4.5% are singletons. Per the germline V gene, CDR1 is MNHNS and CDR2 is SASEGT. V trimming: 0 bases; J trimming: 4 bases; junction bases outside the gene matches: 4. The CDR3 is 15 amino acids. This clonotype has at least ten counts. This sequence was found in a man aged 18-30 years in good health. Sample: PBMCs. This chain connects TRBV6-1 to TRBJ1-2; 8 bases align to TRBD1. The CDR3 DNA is TGTGCCAGCAGTGAAGCTCAACAGGGGGTCTATGGCTACACCTTC. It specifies CASSEAQQGVYGYTF.